This T cell receptor beta chain was found in a study of blood T cell repertoires in COVID-19. Study information: Collection of acute and convalescent COVID-19 samples took place in the United States, Italy and Spain.

CDR3 length equals 12 residues. CDR1 MNHEY and CDR2 SVGEGT come from the germline V gene. Between the trimmed V and J ends, which lost 5 bases and 11 bases, there was a span of 13 bases. Produced via immunoSEQ multiplex PCR; TCRdb's table is partial and in-frame only. Of just over 95,000 clones in the sample, 90% are singletons; the top ten hold around 1.7%. Sequencing used peripheral blood. The TCR was taken from a man in his 60s with acute or convalescent COVID-19. The chain has TRBV6-2 or TRBV6-3 and TRBJ2-4, with D maybe TRBD1 (6 bases). The CDR3 sequence is CASSPRDKLQYF. DNA of the CDR3: TGTGCCAGCAGTCCCCGGGACAAACTTCAGTACTTC.